The 26 T cell receptor beta chains listed next were all sequenced from one sample in a study of blood T cells in healthy people across ages. A second PCR, run for roughly 6 to 11 cycles, used a sample-barcoded 5' primer plus a J-beta primer mix. One entry per CDR3 protein results from TCRdb running MiXCR on the 5' RACE reads. The sample comprises fewer than 2 million distinct CDR3 sequences, 39% of which are singletons, and 20% to 25% rests with the top ten. The source material was blood. These receptors all come from a human donor in good health.

This clonotype was recorded a few times. The chain recombines TRBV14 with TRBJ1-2; D ambiguous. Between the trimmed V and J ends, which lost 0 bases and 4 bases, there was a span of 15 bases. This CDR3 has 16 amino acids. The V gene's germline CDR1 is SGHDN and CDR2 FVKESK. CDR3 region: CASSQDPEWPAYGYTF. DNA of the CDR3: TGTGCCAGCAGCCAAGACCCCGAATGGCCGGCCTATGGCTACACCTTC.

CDR3 in amino acids: CASSLGEWITDTQYF. DNA of the CDR3: TGTGCCAGCAGCTTAGGAGAGTGGATAACAGATACGCAGTATTTT. The chain joins TRBV7-9 to TRBJ2-3; D gene ambiguous. This CDR3 is 15 amino acids long. Germline CDR1 SEHNR, CDR2 FQNEAQ (reference sequence). Trimming removed 1 base at V and 3 bases at J, with 11 bases between.

The sample holds many counts of this clonotype. The CDR3 sequence: CSVGGYNEQFF. DNA of the CDR3: TGCAGCGTTGGAGGTTACAATGAGCAGTTCTTC. V and J are TRBV29-1 and TRBJ2-1; D is unclear. With 4 bases removed from V and 4 bases from J, the gap between germline ends came to 5 bases. CDR3 length: 11 residues. The germline V gene encodes CDR1 SQVTM and CDR2 ANQGSEA.

This clonotype was seen more than once but under ten times. The chain recombines TRBV4-3 with TRBJ1-2; D may be TRBD1 (5 bases). The CDR3 runs to 15 residues. The V gene's germline CDR1 is LGHNA and CDR2 YSLEER. V lost 1 base to trimming and J lost 4 bases, with 13 bases between them. The CDR3 loop is CASSQVRGSIYGYTF. The CDR3 DNA is TGCGCCAGCAGCCAAGTACGGGGGTCGATCTATGGCTACACCTTC.

This clonotype was counted a few times. The CDR3 loop reads CASSGVFWAKNIQYF. In DNA, the CDR3 is TGTGCCAGCAGCGGGGTTTTTTGGGCCAAAAACATTCAGTACTTC. This chain links TRBV7-2 with TRBJ2-4, with D unresolved. The V gene's germline CDR1 is SGHTA and CDR2 FQGNSA. V was pared by 5 bases and J by 1 base, with 12 bases between. The CDR3 totals 15 residues.

The chain joins TRBV11-3 to TRBJ2-5; unclear D gene. This CDR3 is 13 amino acids long. CDR1 and CDR2 from the germline V gene are SGHNT and YENEEA. The ends were cut back, 0 bases at V and 7 bases at J, with 9 bases in the middle. CDR3 nucleotides: TGTGCCAGCAGCTTAGACACTCCGGGGACCCAGTACTTC. Amino acid sequence: CASSLDTPGTQYF. Together with reference TRBV11-3 and TRBJ2-5, the CDR3 gives the full variable domain: EAGVVQSPRYKIIEKKQPVAFWCNPISGHNTLYWYLQNLGQGPELLIRYENEEAVDDSQLPKDRFSAERLKGVDSTLKIQPAELGDSAVYLCASSLDTPGTQYFGPGTRLLVL.

This clonotype was observed a handful of times. This rearrangement joins TRBV28 to TRBJ2-7, with a tentative D call TRBD1 (5 bases). The CDR3 runs to 15 residues. The V gene lost 3 bases and the J gene lost 1 base, with 13 bases spanning the gap. Germline V gene lookup returns CDR1 MDHEN and CDR2 SYDVKM. DNA of the CDR3: TGTGCCAGCAGTTTCCCCTTAGACAGTTCCTACGAGCAGTACTTC. Protein product: CASSFPLDSSYEQYF.

The V and J genes are TRBV12-5 and TRBJ1-5; possible D gene TRBD1, 5 bases. The V end was cut by 9 bases, the J end by 4 bases, with 19 bases between. This CDR3 contains 15 residues. Germline V CDR1 and CDR2: LGHNT, FRNRAP. The CDR3: CASLSGTLGNQPQHF. The CDR3, as DNA: TGTGCTAGCCTTTCAGGGACCTTGGGGAATCAGCCCCAGCATTTT.

The rearrangement joins TRBV12-3 or TRBV12-4 to TRBJ2-1; D is perhaps TRBD2 (6 bases). The CDR3 has 13 amino acids. V lost 6 bases and J 8 bases, leaving 14 bases between the germline ends. CDR3 sequence (DNA): TGTGCCAGCAGGCCTACTAGCCGCGATGAGCAGTTCTTC. Its protein product is CASRPTSRDEQFF.

There are a few counts of this clonotype. The chain recombines TRBV4-3 with TRBJ1-2; D is ambiguous. V dropped 1 base and J dropped 2 bases, with 23 bases sitting between them. The CDR3 loop spans 19 amino acids. Germline lookup yields CDR1 LGHNA and CDR2 YSLEER. The CDR3 DNA reads TGCGCCAGCAGCCAAGGTCTCAAGGGCAGCTTCACATCCAACTATGGCTACACCTTC. Protein: CASSQGLKGSFTSNYGYTF.

The chain links TRBV7-9 to TRBJ1-1; 11 bases agree with TRBD1. This CDR3 comprises 16 residues. The J segment lost 4 bases and the V segment lost 0 bases, leaving 4 bases of the junction unmatched. Per the germline V gene, CDR1 is SEHNR and CDR2 is FQNEAQ (reference sequence). CDR3 loop: CASSLAPGQGGTEAFF. The CDR3 region has the DNA TGTGCCAGCAGCTTAGCGCCGGGACAGGGGGGCACTGAAGCTTTCTTT.

This clonotype was counted only a few times. The J gene is TRBJ1-2, the V gene TRBV29-1; D is uncertain. Deletions cut 0 bases from V and 4 bases from J, with 12 bases between. Germline V gene data show CDR1 as SQVTM and CDR2 as ANQGSEA. The CDR3 contains 14 residues. Written as DNA, the CDR3 is TGCAGCGTTGAAGATCTTTCGTTGGTCTATGGCTACACCTTC. This codes for CSVEDLSLVYGYTF.

The genes are TRBV2 and TRBJ1-5, with TRBD1 identical over 7 bases. J gave up 5 bases and V 8 bases, and 9 bases lay outside the gene matches. This CDR3 contains 14 residues. Per germline, CDR1 SNHLY and CDR2 FYNNEI. In nucleotides, the CDR3 is TGTGCCAGCTCCTCGACAGGGATGTATCAGCCCCAGCATTTT. Protein: CASSSTGMYQPQHF.

V is TRBV20-1 and J is TRBJ1-1; D gene unclear. Germline lookup yields CDR1 DFQATT and CDR2 SNEGSKA (reference sequence). Between the trimmed V and J ends, which lost 0 bases and 3 bases, there was a span of 14 bases. This CDR3 spans 15 amino acids. The CDR3 DNA sequence: TGCAGTGCTAGAGATGTGGGCAATAAGGACACTGAAGCTTTCTTT. This translates into CSARDVGNKDTEAFF.

V usage is TRBV7-2 and J usage is TRBJ1-2; D may be TRBD1 (6 bases). This CDR3 has 14 residues. V shed 5 bases and J shed 4 bases, with 14 bases lying between them. Germline assignment: CDR1 SGHTA and CDR2 FQGNSA. The CDR3 sequence is CASSRRDTSYGYTF. The CDR3 DNA reads as TGTGCCAGCAGCCGCCGGGACACTTCCTATGGCTACACCTTC. Drawing the rest from reference TRBV7-2 and TRBJ1-2, the complete variable domain is GAGVSQSPSNKVTEKGKDVELRCDPISGHTALYWYRQSLGQGLEFLIYFQGNSAPDKSGLPSDRFSAERTGGSVSTLTIQRTQQEDSAVYLCASSRRDTSYGYTFGSGTRLTVV.

The V call is TRBV5-1, the J call TRBJ2-1, with D unclear. The germline gives CDR1 SGHRS, CDR2 YFSETQ. The V end lost 4 bases, the J end lost 9 bases, and 11 bases lay between the germline ends. The CDR3 has 12 residues. CDR3 sequence (DNA): TGCGCCAGCAGCCCCTCCGACTTTGAGCAGTTCTTC. Translation: CASSPSDFEQFF. The full variable domain, rest sourced from reference TRBV5-1 and TRBJ2-1, is KAGVTQTPRYLIKTRGQQVTLSCSPISGHRSVSWYQQTPGQGLQFLFEYFSETQRNKGNFPGRFSGRQFSNSRSEMNVSTLELGDSALYLCASSPSDFEQFFGPGTRLTVL.

The J gene is TRBJ2-7, the V gene TRBV6-2 or TRBV6-3; the match to TRBD1 covers 9 bases. Germline lookup yields CDR1 MNHEY and CDR2 SVGEGT. This CDR3 contains 16 residues. The V and J ends lost 6 bases and 0 bases, in that order; junction bases with no gene match: 9. CDR3 in DNA: TGTGCCAGCAGCCACGGACAGGGGCTGAGCTCCTACGAGCAGTACTTC. Its translation: CASSHGQGLSSYEQYF.

This clonotype was seen a few times. The V call is TRBV12-3 or TRBV12-4, the J call TRBJ2-2, with D perhaps given as TRBD1 or TRBD2 (5 bases each). The CDR3 contains 15 residues. Trimming pared 5 bases from V and 0 bases from J, leaving 10 bases between. The CDR3 DNA reads as TGTGCCAGCAGTGGTGGGACGGCGAACACCGGGGAGCTGTTTTTT. Amino acid sequence: CASSGGTANTGELFF.

This clonotype turned up a few times. With a much larger clone just one base away, this may be a read error. J is TRBJ2-4 and V is TRBV9; tentative D call: TRBD2 (6 bases). Germline CDR1 and CDR2: SGDLS and YYNGEE. The CDR3 runs to 15 residues. Trimming removed 2 bases from V and 13 bases from J, with 22 bases in between. The CDR3 coding sequence is TGTGCCAGCAGCGTGGAGGGGTACTCCTACAATGAGCAGTACTTC. Amino acid sequence: CASSVEGYSYNEQYF.

The J gene is TRBJ2-1, the V gene TRBV7-9; D is ambiguous. Germline V gives CDR1 SEHNR, CDR2 FQNEAQ (reference sequence). The ends were cut back, 3 bases at V and 8 bases at J, with 11 bases in the middle. The CDR3 length is 13 residues. Here the CDR3 DNA reads TGTGCCAGCAGCTTCGCTCGGAGCGATGAGCAGTTCTTC. Translation: CASSFARSDEQFF.

CDR3 amino acids: CASSQEGRERGYTF. The CDR3 region has the DNA TGCGCCAGCAGCCAAGAAGGCCGAGAGAGGGGCTACACCTTC. The chain uses TRBV4-3 and TRBJ1-2; D is unresolved. This CDR3 comprises 14 residues. The germline gives CDR1 LGHNA, CDR2 YSLEER. The V gene lost 0 bases and the J gene lost 8 bases, with 13 bases spanning the gap.

This clonotype has a handful of counts. This chain joins TRBV5-1 and TRBJ2-5; D uncertain. The CDR3 length is 15 residues. Germline V gene data show CDR1 as SGHRS and CDR2 as YFSETQ. Trimming removed 0 bases from V and 1 base from J, with 10 bases in between. CDR3 protein: CASSLGGDTQETQYF. The DNA for the CDR3 is TGCGCCAGCAGCTTGGGCGGTGACACCCAAGAGACCCAGTACTTC. Combining the CDR3 with reference TRBV5-1 and TRBJ2-5 gives the whole variable domain KAGVTQTPRYLIKTRGQQVTLSCSPISGHRSVSWYQQTPGQGLQFLFEYFSETQRNKGNFPGRFSGRQFSNSRSEMNVSTLELGDSALYLCASSLGGDTQETQYFGPGTRLLVL.

The chain joins TRBV3-1 to TRBJ2-5; D possibly corresponds to TRBD1 (6 bases). The germline V gene encodes CDR1 LGHDT and CDR2 YNNKEL (reference sequence). V lost 4 bases, J lost 7 bases, and 25 bases lay in between. The CDR3 is 17 residues long. CDR3: CASSLELQGNPPWTQYF. CDR3 bases: TGTGCCAGCAGCCTCGAGTTACAGGGCAATCCCCCATGGACCCAGTACTTC.

V usage is TRBV7-2 and J usage is TRBJ1-1, with a tentative D call TRBD1 (5 bases). V was pared by 6 bases and J by 1 base, with 15 bases between. Per the germline V gene, CDR1 is SGHTA and CDR2 is FQGNSA. The length of the CDR3 is 15 residues. The CDR3 nucleotides are TGTGCCAGCAGTCAATCCGGCGGGGGGAACACTGAAGCTTTCTTT. It encodes CASSQSGGGNTEAFF.

Only a few counts were recorded for this clonotype. V usage is TRBV6-5 and J usage is TRBJ2-7; TRBD1 matches 7 bases. From germline, CDR1 is MNHEY and CDR2 SVGAGI. The V and J ends lost 2 bases and 2 bases, in that order; junction bases with no gene match: 3. This CDR3 comprises 14 residues. CDR3 DNA sequence: TGTGCCAGCAGTTACACAGACAGGGCCTACGAGCAGTACTTC. Encoded protein: CASSYTDRAYEQYF.

The V call is TRBV7-9, the J call TRBJ2-3, with D tentatively TRBD2 (5 bases). CDR3 size: 13 residues. Deletions cut 5 bases from V and 10 bases from J, with 16 bases between. Germline V gene sequence: CDR1 SEHNR, CDR2 FQNEAQ (reference sequence). For the CDR3, the DNA is TGTGCCAGCAGCCACCGGGATAGGAATGCGCAGTATTTT. This sequence encodes CASSHRDRNAQYF.